Below, one T cell receptor beta chain is given with its context. No cognate antigen has been identified for it. No clone much larger than this one lies a single base away; base qualities are absent. The entry originates in a study of OX40 agonist ivuxolimab in advanced cancers. For the study in its entirety: Ivuxolimab was an agonistic, fully human IgG2 monoclonal antibody directed against OX40 (CD134), a costimulatory receptor. Partial responses occurred in three dose-escalation patients: two with cutaneous melanoma and one with hepatocellular carcinoma. The point of sequencing TCRbeta in the periphery was to test whether ivuxolimab changed TCR sequence diversity and drove clonal T-cell expansion. The monotherapy dose-escalation portion (N ≈ 55 patients) of the phase I ivuxolimab trial is reported in the paper. Intravenous ivuxolimab was administered to patients every 2 weeks at six dose levels: 0.01, 0.1, 0.3, 1.5, 3 and 10 mg/kg. Of the roughly 52 patients in dose escalation, around 19 had hepatocellular carcinoma, about 15 had melanoma, 9 had renal cell carcinoma and 9 had head and neck cancer. A male proportion of roughly 80% and a mean age of around 60 years, ranging from 23 to 79, were recorded for the dose-escalation cohort. Prior anti-PD-1, anti-PD-L1 or anti-CTLA-4 therapy was permitted, and checkpoint inhibitors had been received by about two fifths of dose-escalation patients. Broad study findings and their caveats: At doses of 0.1 to 3.0 mg/kg, clonal expansion of both CD4+ and CD8+ blood T cells was observed from baseline to week 6. Low levels of normalized T-cell clonal expansion were also seen in some patients who did not respond. Partial responders in the 0.1-3.0 mg/kg groups had among the lowest normalized peripheral clonal expansion, especially among CD8+ T cells. The antigen specificity of the clonally expanded peripheral T cells was not determined. After ivuxolimab, expanded clones were on average more numerous among CD8+ T cells than among CD4+ T cells.

Patients with autoimmune disease history or receiving systemic immunosuppression were excluded from the trial. In every dose cohort, peripheral blood was drawn for TCR sequencing at baseline, cycle 4 day 1, and cycle 7 day 1. The samples were taken from a phase I, first-in-human, multicenter, open-label dose-escalation trial of ivuxolimab. Adults with locally advanced or metastatic head and neck squamous cell, hepatocellular, melanoma or renal cell carcinoma were enrolled in the trial. Before TCR sequencing, CD4+ T cells and CD8+ T cells from peripheral blood were sorted into separate populations. The CDR3 covers 13 residues, taking in both the cysteine and the phenylalanine. Just the 39-base CDR3 DNA is kept, in frame starting at base 1. At the junction V is shortened by 3 bases and J by 4 bases; bases outside the gene matches: 4. CDR1 and CDR2, looked up from the germline V gene (reference sequence), are SGHNT and YYREEE.

Genomic DNA was extracted from sorted cells for sequencing of the TCRbeta CDR3 region. The immunoSEQ Assay was used to sequence the TCRbeta CDR3 regions. TCRdb limited this immuneACCESS table to in-frame rearrangements with V and J called. A share of clones is missing; checked studies link under half to unresolved V genes, and the rest is unexplained. In this sample the table shows some 80,000 clones, over 85% of which occur a single time. Around 5.1% of the sample is in the top ten clones. The chain couples TRBV5-4 to TRBJ2-7; TRBD1 agrees with 7 junctional bases. The receptor comes from an adult with an advanced solid tumor such as melanoma, head and neck, liver or kidney cancer. The source was CD4+ or CD8+ T cells sorted from blood, collected in a trial of the OX40 agonist ivuxolimab. CDR3 loop: CASSSGQEYEQYF. The DNA reads TGTGCCAGCAGCTCCGGACAGGAGTACGAGCAGTACTTC.